These 2 T cell receptor beta chains came from one sample sequenced in a study of regulatory T cells in long-lasting Graves disease listed by TCRdb under 2021. Library creation used multiplex PCR. The instrument was an Illumina HiSeq 4000. CDR3 regions were amplified by Arm-PCR with iRepertoire HTBI primers to construct TCR beta libraries. TCRdb itself trimmed the public reads at Q25 with fastp, ran MiXCR and retained productive beta chains. Merged by CDR3 protein, the rows form single entries marked with the most common genes and DNA. In this sample the table shows 550,000 to 650,000 distinct CDR3 sequences, approximately 16% of which occur a single time. The ten largest make up approximately 12% of the sample. The time point label for this specimen denotes: newly diagnosed GD, antithyroid drugs for less than 3 months. For both TCR sequencing and RNA sequencing, RNA was extracted from PBMCs using TRIzol.

The sample was also linked to a second study, of T cells in Graves' hyperthyroidism and ophthalmopathy.

This specimen consisted of peripheral blood mononuclear cells (PBMCs), obtained at new diagnosis, from a patient treated with antithyroid drugs. The source of these receptors is a man aged 18 to 29 with Graves disease. Donor details come from another sample of the same person, matched by shared clones.

This clonotype has a count of ten or more. This chain connects TRBV2 to TRBJ2-5; D call uncertain. Germline V gives CDR1 SNHLY, CDR2 FYNNEI. The CDR3 extends over 14 amino acids. The germline V and J ends were trimmed by 4 bases and 2 bases, with 11 bases remaining between them. CDR3 bases: TGTGCCAGCAGTGGCCCCGGCGAGCAAGAGACCCAGTACTTC. It encodes CASSGPGEQETQYF. The variable domain in full, with the rest retrieved from reference TRBV2 and TRBJ2-5, is EPEVTQTPSHQVTQMGQEVILRCVPISNHLYFYWYRQILGQKVEFLVSFYNNEISEKSEIFDDQFSVERPDGSNFTLKIRSTKLEDSAMYFCASSGPGEQETQYFGPGTRLLVL.

This clonotype was counted many times. DNA for the CDR3: TGTGCCAGCAGTTTAACGTCAGGAGGAAACTATGGCTACACCTTC. Residues: CASSLTSGGNYGYTF. The chain employs TRBV12-3 or TRBV12-4 and TRBJ1-2; D gene uncertain. Trimming took 2 bases from V and 2 from J, leaving 12 bases between them. This CDR3 has 15 residues.